This is a list of T cell receptor beta chains from one sample in a study of T cells in Graves' hyperthyroidism and ophthalmopathy. TCRdb redid the calling of the multiplex PCR reads with MiXCR, one entry per CDR3 protein. The table records around 300,000 distinct CDR3 sequences, less than 30% of them present only once. The material sequenced was blood. The receptors were sampled from a man in his forties with Graves' hyperthyroidism that later progressed to Graves' ophthalmopathy. Each CDR3 is given with its conserved first and last residue. Each record gives: V gene, D gene, clone size, J gene, CDR3 length, CDR3 protein, CDR3 DNA. D genes are given only for firm matches. Some rows mark clone size as missing; the rest say once, few, many or name a class of expanded clone.

V gene: TRBV12-3/TRBV12-4; D gene: NA; clone size: few; J gene: TRBJ2-6; CDR3 length: 14; CDR3 protein: CASTQDSGANVLTF; CDR3 DNA: TGTGCCAGCACCCAGGACTCTGGGGCCAACGTCCTGACTTTC
V gene: TRBV18; D gene: NA; clone size: many; J gene: TRBJ1-5; CDR3 length: 15; CDR3 protein: CASSPGHDSNQPQHF; CDR3 DNA: TGTGCCAGCTCACCGGGACATGATAGCAATCAGCCCCAGCATTTT
V gene: TRBV4-2; D gene: NA; clone size: many; J gene: TRBJ2-7; CDR3 length: 15; CDR3 protein: CASSQGLDLVYEQYF; CDR3 DNA: TGTGCCAGCAGCCAAGGGCTAGACCTCGTTTACGAGCAGTACTTC
V gene: TRBV19; D gene: NA; clone size: many; J gene: TRBJ1-1; CDR3 length: 13; CDR3 protein: CASSRKRWTEAFF; CDR3 DNA: TGTGCCAGTAGTCGAAAACGATGGACTGAAGCTTTCTTT
V gene: TRBV18; D gene: NA; clone size: NA; J gene: TRBJ2-2; CDR3 length: 14; CDR3 protein: CASSPTGNTGELFF; CDR3 DNA: TGTGCCAGCTCACCAACAGGGAACACCGGGGAGCTGTTTTTT
V gene: TRBV4-3; D gene: NA; clone size: NA; J gene: TRBJ1-2; CDR3 length: 15; CDR3 protein: CASSQYRGANYGYTF; CDR3 DNA: TGCGCCAGCAGCCAATACCGGGGGGCAAACTATGGCTACACCTTC
V gene: TRBV20-1; D gene: NA; clone size: many; J gene: TRBJ1-1; CDR3 length: 12; CDR3 protein: CSASSQATEAFF; CDR3 DNA: TGCAGTGCTAGTTCTCAGGCCACTGAAGCTTTCTTT
V gene: TRBV6-5; D gene: NA; clone size: many; J gene: TRBJ2-2; CDR3 length: 14; CDR3 protein: CASSYPRLGGELFF; CDR3 DNA: TGTGCCAGCAGTTACCCTAGACTGGGGGGGGAGCTGTTTTTT
V gene: TRBV28; D gene: NA; clone size: once; J gene: TRBJ1-5; CDR3 length: 15; CDR3 protein: CASRLQGGLNQPQHF; CDR3 DNA: TGTGCCAGCAGGTTACAGGGAGGGCTCAATCAGCCCCAGCATTTT
V gene: TRBV6-1; D gene: NA; clone size: once; J gene: TRBJ1-6; CDR3 length: 15; CDR3 protein: CASRKVGKHNSPLHF; CDR3 DNA: TGTGCCAGCAGAAAAGTGGGGAAGCATAATTCACCCCTCCACTTT
V gene: TRBV7-8; D gene: NA; clone size: NA; J gene: TRBJ2-5; CDR3 length: 16; CDR3 protein: CASSLARSDDQETQYF; CDR3 DNA: TGTGCCAGCAGCTTAGCAAGGTCGGACGACCAAGAGACCCAGTACTTC
V gene: TRBV6-2/TRBV6-3; D gene: TRBD2; clone size: NA; J gene: TRBJ2-2; CDR3 length: 18; CDR3 protein: CASSYAQGGLAGGRELFF; CDR3 DNA: TGTGCCAGCAGTTACGCCCAGGGAGGTCTAGCGGGAGGCCGGGAGCTGTTTTTT
V gene: TRBV2; D gene: NA; clone size: many; J gene: TRBJ1-2; CDR3 length: 16; CDR3 protein: CASSKTTRTRYYGYTF; CDR3 DNA: TGTGCCAGCAGTAAGACTACGAGGACGCGGTACTATGGCTACACCTTC
V gene: TRBV12-3/TRBV12-4; D gene: NA; clone size: NA; J gene: TRBJ1-5; CDR3 length: 14; CDR3 protein: CASSRGGGQLNQHF; CDR3 DNA: TGTGCCAGCAGCCGGGGGGGAGGACAGCTCAACCAGCATTTT
V gene: TRBV12-3/TRBV12-4; D gene: TRBD2; clone size: NA; J gene: TRBJ2-7; CDR3 length: 14; CDR3 protein: CASSLEAGLEEQYF; CDR3 DNA: TGTGCCAGCAGTTTAGAAGCGGGATTGGAAGAGCAGTACTTC
V gene: TRBV7-9; D gene: NA; clone size: many; J gene: TRBJ1-5; CDR3 length: 13; CDR3 protein: CASSSSENQPQHF; CDR3 DNA: TGTGCCAGCAGTTCCAGCGAGAATCAGCCCCAGCATTTT
V gene: TRBV12-3/TRBV12-4; D gene: TRBD1; clone size: NA; J gene: TRBJ2-7; CDR3 length: 15; CDR3 protein: CASRAPGQGTYEQYF; CDR3 DNA: TGTGCCAGCAGGGCTCCGGGACAGGGGACCTACGAGCAGTACTTC
V gene: TRBV20-1; D gene: TRBD1; clone size: once; J gene: TRBJ1-1; CDR3 length: 14; CDR3 protein: CSARFGTGNTEAFF; CDR3 DNA: TGCAGTGCTAGATTCGGGACAGGGAACACTGAAGCTTTCTTT
V gene: TRBV20-1; D gene: NA; clone size: many; J gene: TRBJ2-5; CDR3 length: 16; CDR3 protein: CSATRTGRTRLETQYF; CDR3 DNA: TGCAGTGCTACACGGACAGGGAGGACTAGGTTGGAGACCCAGTACTTC
V gene: TRBV29-1; D gene: NA; clone size: many; J gene: TRBJ2-7; CDR3 length: 17; CDR3 protein: CSGPEYCSGGGSYEQYF; CDR3 DNA: TGCAGCGGACCTGAATACTGTAGCGGAGGAGGATCCTACGAGCAGTACTTC
V gene: TRBV6-2/TRBV6-3; D gene: NA; clone size: NA; J gene: TRBJ2-2; CDR3 length: 14; CDR3 protein: CASSRPPYTGELFF; CDR3 DNA: TGTGCCAGCAGTCGCCCCCCCTACACCGGGGAGCTGTTTTTT
V gene: TRBV10-3; D gene: NA; clone size: once; J gene: TRBJ1-1; CDR3 length: 15; CDR3 protein: CAISDPGRRNTEAFF; CDR3 DNA: TGTGCCATCAGTGATCCCGGACGGAGAAACACTGAAGCTTTCTTT
V gene: TRBV7-2; D gene: NA; clone size: many; J gene: TRBJ1-5; CDR3 length: 11; CDR3 protein: CASSNTWSTHF; CDR3 DNA: TGTGCCAGCAGCAACACATGGTCCACGCATTTT
V gene: TRBV11-2; D gene: NA; clone size: NA; J gene: TRBJ2-5; CDR3 length: 13; CDR3 protein: CASSLDLSRTQYF; CDR3 DNA: TGTGCCAGCAGCTTAGATCTCTCCAGGACCCAGTACTTC
V gene: TRBV19; D gene: TRBD1; clone size: many; J gene: TRBJ2-2; CDR3 length: 17; CDR3 protein: CASRETGRLLDTGELFF; CDR3 DNA: TGTGCCAGTAGGGAGACAGGGCGCCTTTTGGACACCGGGGAGCTGTTTTTT
V gene: TRBV20-1; D gene: TRBD1; clone size: many; J gene: TRBJ1-1; CDR3 length: 15; CDR3 protein: CSARGGQGEFTEAFF; CDR3 DNA: TGCAGTGCTAGGGGAGGACAGGGGGAGTTCACTGAAGCTTTCTTT
V gene: TRBV6-5; D gene: TRBD2; clone size: many; J gene: TRBJ2-4; CDR3 length: 15; CDR3 protein: CASKLLAARENIQYF; CDR3 DNA: TGTGCCAGCAAGCTACTAGCGGCGAGGGAAAACATTCAGTACTTC
V gene: TRBV20-1; D gene: NA; clone size: many; J gene: TRBJ1-1; CDR3 length: 11; CDR3 protein: CSAEENTEAFF; CDR3 DNA: TGCAGTGCTGAGGAGAACACTGAAGCTTTCTTT
V gene: TRBV6-1; D gene: NA; clone size: NA; J gene: TRBJ2-4; CDR3 length: 14; CDR3 protein: CASHARGQENIQYF; CDR3 DNA: TGTGCCAGCCACGCTCGGGGTCAGGAAAACATTCAGTACTTC
V gene: TRBV12-5; D gene: NA; clone size: many; J gene: TRBJ1-2; CDR3 length: 14; CDR3 protein: CASGSPILLNGYTF; CDR3 DNA: TGTGCTAGTGGTTCCCCCATCCTCCTTAATGGCTACACCTTC
V gene: TRBV7-3; D gene: TRBD1; clone size: NA; J gene: TRBJ1-1; CDR3 length: 13; CDR3 protein: CASSADRGTEAFF; CDR3 DNA: TGTGCCAGCAGCGCGGACAGGGGAACTGAAGCTTTCTTT
V gene: TRBV20-1; D gene: TRBD2; clone size: many; J gene: TRBJ2-7; CDR3 length: 14; CDR3 protein: CSARDPAGSYEQYF; CDR3 DNA: TGCAGTGCTAGAGACCCAGCGGGGTCCTACGAGCAGTACTTC
V gene: TRBV12-3/TRBV12-4; D gene: TRBD1; clone size: many; J gene: TRBJ1-1; CDR3 length: 16; CDR3 protein: CASSPNSGQARTEAFF; CDR3 DNA: TGTGCCAGCAGTCCAAATTCTGGACAGGCAAGGACTGAAGCTTTCTTT
V gene: TRBV28; D gene: NA; clone size: NA; J gene: TRBJ1-2; CDR3 length: 14; CDR3 protein: CASSFIGDYYGYTF; CDR3 DNA: TGTGCCAGCAGTTTTATAGGGGATTACTATGGCTACACCTTC
V gene: TRBV10-3; D gene: NA; clone size: many; J gene: TRBJ2-7; CDR3 length: 11; CDR3 protein: CASGGDYEQYF; CDR3 DNA: TGTGCCTCCGGTGGGGACTACGAGCAGTACTTC
V gene: TRBV5-1; D gene: TRBD1; clone size: NA; J gene: TRBJ1-2; CDR3 length: 16; CDR3 protein: CASSLAGGRDRGLHTF; CDR3 DNA: TGCGCCAGCAGCTTGGCCGGGGGACGGGACAGGGGACTCCACACCTTC
V gene: TRBV12-3/TRBV12-4; D gene: TRBD1; clone size: NA; J gene: TRBJ1-1; CDR3 length: 11; CDR3 protein: CASSMDRQAFF; CDR3 DNA: TGTGCCAGCAGTATGGACAGGCAAGCTTTCTTT
V gene: TRBV19; D gene: TRBD1; clone size: many; J gene: TRBJ1-1; CDR3 length: 17; CDR3 protein: CASRLTGAGVVNTEAFF; CDR3 DNA: TGTGCCAGTAGGCTGACAGGGGCAGGGGTGGTGAACACTGAAGCTTTCTTT
V gene: TRBV18; D gene: TRBD1; clone size: NA; J gene: TRBJ1-6; CDR3 length: 16; CDR3 protein: CASSPSDRGYNSPLHF; CDR3 DNA: TGTGCCAGCTCACCCTCAGACAGGGGCTATAATTCACCCCTCCACTTT
V gene: TRBV27; D gene: TRBD1; clone size: many; J gene: TRBJ2-5; CDR3 length: 16; CDR3 protein: CASSLIGQVTFETQYF; CDR3 DNA: TGTGCCAGCAGTTTAATAGGACAGGTCACGTTCGAGACCCAGTACTTC
V gene: TRBV12-3/TRBV12-4; D gene: NA; clone size: once; J gene: TRBJ1-1; CDR3 length: 12; CDR3 protein: CASSLGGDRAFF; CDR3 DNA: TGTGCCAGCAGTTTAGGGGGCGATAGGGCTTTCTTT
V gene: TRBV11-2; D gene: NA; clone size: many; J gene: TRBJ1-2; CDR3 length: 16; CDR3 protein: CASSPEVGQKSYGYTF; CDR3 DNA: TGTGCCAGCAGCCCCGAGGTGGGGCAGAAAAGCTATGGCTACACCTTC
V gene: TRBV5-1; D gene: NA; clone size: few; J gene: TRBJ2-7; CDR3 length: 13; CDR3 protein: CASTGRARSEQYF; CDR3 DNA: TGCGCCAGCACGGGCAGGGCAAGGTCCGAGCAGTACTTC
V gene: TRBV5-1; D gene: TRBD2; clone size: many; J gene: TRBJ2-7; CDR3 length: 15; CDR3 protein: CASSQAGLEPYEQYF; CDR3 DNA: TGCGCCAGCAGCCAAGCGGGGCTGGAGCCCTACGAGCAGTACTTC
V gene: TRBV6-2/TRBV6-3; D gene: NA; clone size: many; J gene: TRBJ2-7; CDR3 length: 12; CDR3 protein: CAGSYMGFEQYF; CDR3 DNA: TGTGCCGGCAGTTACATGGGGTTCGAGCAGTACTTC
V gene: TRBV30; D gene: TRBD1; clone size: once; J gene: TRBJ1-1; CDR3 length: 18; CDR3 protein: CAWSVPATGVRRNTEAFF; CDR3 DNA: TGTGCCTGGAGTGTACCCGCGACAGGGGTACGAAGGAACACTGAAGCTTTCTTT
V gene: TRBV27; D gene: TRBD1; clone size: many; J gene: TRBJ2-7; CDR3 length: 14; CDR3 protein: CASRRDSTFYEQYF; CDR3 DNA: TGTGCCAGCAGGAGGGACAGCACCTTCTACGAGCAGTACTTC
V gene: TRBV10-3; D gene: NA; clone size: many; J gene: TRBJ1-1; CDR3 length: 14; CDR3 protein: CATSAAGTNTEAFF; CDR3 DNA: TGTGCCACATCAGCGGCGGGAACGAACACTGAAGCTTTCTTT
V gene: TRBV28; D gene: TRBD1; clone size: many; J gene: TRBJ2-7; CDR3 length: 13; CDR3 protein: CASRHQGAYEQYF; CDR3 DNA: TGTGCCAGCAGACATCAGGGGGCCTACGAGCAGTACTTC
V gene: TRBV5-4; D gene: NA; clone size: NA; J gene: TRBJ1-2; CDR3 length: 14; CDR3 protein: CASSLREVYYGYTF; CDR3 DNA: TGTGCCAGCAGCTTGAGGGAGGTCTACTATGGCTACACCTTC
V gene: TRBV20-1; D gene: NA; clone size: NA; J gene: TRBJ2-5; CDR3 length: 10; CDR3 protein: CSVGRETQYF; CDR3 DNA: TGCAGTGTAGGGAGGGAGACCCAGTACTTC
V gene: TRBV14; D gene: NA; clone size: many; J gene: TRBJ1-1; CDR3 length: 12; CDR3 protein: CASSPTIGQAFF; CDR3 DNA: TGTGCCAGCAGCCCGACCATAGGACAAGCTTTCTTT
V gene: TRBV29-1; D gene: NA; clone size: many; J gene: TRBJ1-2; CDR3 length: 11; CDR3 protein: CSVTADGGYTF; CDR3 DNA: TGCAGCGTCACCGCAGACGGTGGCTACACCTTC
V gene: TRBV11-2; D gene: NA; clone size: NA; J gene: TRBJ1-1; CDR3 length: 17; CDR3 protein: CASSLKQGRTGATEAFF; CDR3 DNA: TGTGCCAGCAGCTTAAAGCAAGGGCGGACCGGGGCCACTGAAGCTTTCTTT
V gene: TRBV19; D gene: TRBD2; clone size: many; J gene: TRBJ2-7; CDR3 length: 15; CDR3 protein: CASSKRLAGVVEQYF; CDR3 DNA: TGTGCCAGTAGTAAACGACTAGCGGGAGTCGTCGAGCAGTACTTC
V gene: TRBV6-5; D gene: TRBD2; clone size: few; J gene: TRBJ2-5; CDR3 length: 17; CDR3 protein: CASSLTGLGFAVETQYF; CDR3 DNA: TGTGCCAGCAGTTTAACGGGACTAGGGTTCGCGGTGGAGACCCAGTACTTC
V gene: TRBV6-5; D gene: NA; clone size: NA; J gene: TRBJ1-1; CDR3 length: 14; CDR3 protein: CASSFGGRNTEAFF; CDR3 DNA: TGTGCCAGCAGTTTTGGGGGGAGGAACACTGAAGCTTTCTTT